The clone carrying this T cell receptor beta chain was seen a single time. Its antigen is not known. This sample is drawn from a study of PD-1 blockade in classical Hodgkin lymphoma. Whole-study results and caveats: Newly diagnosed patients reportedly had lower baseline TCR diversity than healthy donors. Prior to therapy, complete responders displayed diversity much like that of newly diagnosed patients. CD4+ TCR diversity, unlike CD8+, climbed significantly by C4D1.

Some clones are missing from TCRdb's copy, which holds only in-frame ones; the method was immunoSEQ multiplex PCR. The table has about 32,000 clones, roughly 80% seen once. All trial patients relapsed after autologous stem cell transplantation. This TCR came from a human donor with classical Hodgkin lymphoma. Sequencing was performed on peripheral blood mononuclear cells (PBMCs), taken at baseline.

This chain's CDR3 is CASSLARDGNSGANVLTF. CDR3 DNA sequence: TGTGCCAGCAGCTTAGCGCGGGACGGGAACTCTGGGGCCAACGTCCTGACTTTC. The chain is built from TRBV7-2 and TRBJ2-6, with D possibly TRBD2 on 6 matching bases. V lost 0 bases, J lost 0 bases, and 12 bases lay in between. The germline V gene has CDR1 SGHTA and CDR2 FQGNSA. The CDR3 consists of 18 residues.